This T cell receptor beta chain was sequenced during a study of T cells after yellow fever vaccination (dated 2019 in TCRdb). About the investigation overall: Libraries from fractions with low cell numbers were prepared with the SMART-Seq v4 Ultra Low Input RNA kit. Blood was collected at multiple timepoints before and after primary and secondary immunization, and bulk PBMC replicates and cell subsets were isolated. Two healthy male donors made up the cohort, one aged 18 to 29 years and the other aged 30 to 39 years. To track T-cell clones before and after primary and booster YFV17D yellow fever vaccination, bulk TCR alpha and beta repertoires were sequenced longitudinally. The full study reports these points: Computational filtering was needed because FACS-sorted repertoires could contain abundant contaminating clonotypes from the bulk population. A small fraction of clonotypes showed up in both the CD4 and CD8 compartments, probably as a result of convergent recombination. Because only a couple of donors were included in the study, the extent to which the findings can be generalized is limited. Most clones expanded after primary vaccination were re-detected after the booster (just under 97% of CD4 and roughly 87% of CD8), suggesting broad memory maintenance. Compared with the primary T-cell response, the secondary T-cell response was faster but weaker, reaching its peak on day 5 rather than on day 15.

The sample's treatment or condition label is to be understood as: live attenuated yellow fever vaccine strain. At each blood-draw timepoint, two biological replicates of bulk PBMCs were collected. A standard Ficoll-Paque protocol was used to isolate PBMCs from peripheral blood. TriZol was used to extract RNA from bulk PBMCs, from CD4 and CD8 fractions, and from dextramer-positive and dextramer-negative fractions. Data came from an Illumina NovaSeq 6000. Synthesis of TCR cDNA relied on 5'RACE template switching, a step that introduced a universal primer site along with unique molecular identifiers. Priming of cDNA synthesis was performed from both the TCR alpha and TCR beta constant segments. Library amplification involved two PCR steps, and the second step added sample barcodes and sequencing adapters. Sequencing of libraries was performed on Illumina HiSeq 2500 (2x100 bp) or NovaSeq (2x150 bp). The authors' pipeline ran thus. MIGEC was used to demultiplex reads and collapse the reads into UMI consensus sequences, and MiXCR was used for V(D)J alignment. Using edgeR on replicate PBMC samples, clonotypes were called vaccine-responding if FDR was below 0.01 and the log2 fold change was above 5 up to day 15. CD4 or CD8 identity was assigned to each bulk clonotype according to whether the clonotype was present at higher abundance in the sequenced CD4 repertoire or the sequenced CD8 repertoire. TCRdb took the public reads, trimmed them with fastp at Q25, ran MiXCR for clone calling and kept in-frame beta chains. Every CDR3 protein is listed once, alongside the most common genes and DNA of its rows. The V and J calls shown here were made by TCRdb, not taken from the authors' results. This sample is represented by a few hundred thousand distinct CDR3 sequences; 3.6% of them were singletons. The biggest ten clones account for 15% to 20% of the sample.

This clonotype was detected ten times or more. What antigen it recognizes has not been identified. There are no base qualities to consult, and no much larger clone falls within one base. The receptor's source is a man aged 18-30 years who received the YFV17D yellow fever vaccine. The sequencing here drew on PBMCs, taken 15 days after the yellow fever booster vaccination.

Here is the DNA: TGCGCCAGCAGCCAAACTCGGGCCGAGGGTGAAAAACTGTTTTTT. Translation gives CASSQTRAEGEKLFF. Rearrangement joined TRBV4-1 to TRBJ1-4, with no confidently assigned D gene. Trimming costs V 2 bases and J 7 bases, and their ends lie 14 bases apart. The CDR3 contains 15 residues, cysteine and phenylalanine counted. The retained sequence is limited to the CDR3, 45 bases, with the frame set at the first base. The germline V gene yields MGHRA for CDR1 and YSYEKL for CDR2.